Listed below are T cell receptor beta chains from one sample, sequenced in a study of prognosis after radiotherapy for stage I lung cancer. TCRdb used MiXCR to reprocess the multiplex PCR reads, holding one entry per CDR3 protein. This table has 15,000 to 20,000 distinct CDR3 sequences, about 50% appearing once. The sequences come from PBMCs, collected before or after stereotactic body radiation therapy (not recorded which). These receptor sequences come from a donor older than 45 with non-small cell lung cancer. Both conserved end residues are part of each CDR3.

CASSSSIAGSSTDTQYF	TRBV7-8	TRBJ2-3
CASTNTCELFF	TRBV6-1	TRBJ2-2
CVSRTGAINTEAFF	TRBV6-2/TRBV6-3	TRBJ1-1
CASSFGGANTGELFF	TRBV6-1	TRBJ2-2
CASIGASGTGQFF	TRBV6-2/TRBV6-3	TRBJ2-1
CSAIWEAALHF	TRBV20-1	TRBJ1-6
CASSYLTGLSYEQYF	TRBV11-1	TRBJ2-7
CASSKARGGQPQHF	TRBV12-3/TRBV12-4	TRBJ1-5
CASHKGRFNQPQHF	TRBV28	TRBJ1-5
CASIADRGLGYGYTF	TRBV6-1	TRBJ1-2
CASSGGTAYEQYF	TRBV11-2	TRBJ2-7
CASSRSAGDFYTF	TRBV5-4	TRBJ1-2
CASSPGTGGREKLFF	TRBV5-1	TRBJ1-4
CASSSMGQGLNEQFF	TRBV28	TRBJ2-1
CASSYSGVVGEENSPLHF	TRBV6-5	TRBJ1-6
CASTTGGLYNEQFF	TRBV6-1	TRBJ2-1
CASSQGVWGETQYF	TRBV6-2/TRBV6-3	TRBJ2-5
CASNREEYEQYF	TRBV2	TRBJ2-7
CASSGLRMNTGDLFF	TRBV9	TRBJ2-2
CASSLEGYLSGELFF	TRBV7-9	TRBJ2-2
CSARDIRGGMNQPQHF	TRBV20-1	TRBJ1-5
CASSGKGDALWNEQFF	TRBV11-3	TRBJ2-1
CSARGRVSLDEQFF	TRBV20-1	TRBJ2-1
CASSLRTGRKTGELFF	TRBV11-2	TRBJ2-2
CATSRGGTPRDTQYF	TRBV15	TRBJ2-3
CASTPGGGYNSPLHF	TRBV6-2/TRBV6-3	TRBJ1-6
CASSPGAVVGSYNEQFF	TRBV9	TRBJ2-1
CASSPAPQRAEQFF	TRBV7-3	TRBJ2-1
CASSLRTGNIYNEQFF	TRBV28	TRBJ2-1
CASESGTLSYNEQFF	TRBV11-3	TRBJ2-1
CARLKPGLAGAGSNEQYF	TRBV6-4	TRBJ2-7
CASSLPEGSLQVTQYF	TRBV28	TRBJ2-5
CASSLGQGNQPQHF	TRBV7-9	TRBJ1-5
CASSRGGSLSYEQYF	TRBV7-6	TRBJ2-7
CASSASWDPDTQYF	TRBV3-1	TRBJ2-3
CSAAPRDRGDTEAFF	TRBV20-1	TRBJ1-1
CASNPVALYYVYTF	TRBV6-2/TRBV6-3	TRBJ1-2
CAWSTGRASGANVLTF	TRBV30	TRBJ2-6
CAWSAWGAPYDQYF	TRBV30	TRBJ2-7
CSALDRAYEQYF	TRBV20-1	TRBJ2-7
CATSRRGPVNEQFF	TRBV15	TRBJ2-1
CASSESEGNHPQHF	TRBV6-1	TRBJ1-5
CASSLPYNEQFF	TRBV11-2	TRBJ2-1
CASSQFLQVFLGTYTQYF	TRBV28	NA
CASSEWAGGTYEQYF	TRBV6-1	TRBJ2-7
CASSYGQGNSPLHF	TRBV2	TRBJ1-6
CASLKGVNF	TRBV4-2	TRBJ2-7
CASRAYRDNQPQHF	TRBV28	TRBJ1-5
CASSPHGPGVYTF	TRBV11-3	TRBJ1-2
CASSIPRDCGSDTQYF	TRBV5-1	TRBJ2-3
CASISFYEQYF	TRBV12-3/TRBV12-4	TRBJ2-7
CASSDFYEQYF	TRBV6-1	TRBJ2-7
CASSMGLAGGGETQYF	TRBV5-4	TRBJ2-5